The present entry profiles one T cell receptor (beta chain) with its context. Its antigen is currently unknown. The CDR3 sequence is 15 residues long. Per the germline V gene, CDR1 is SGHRS and CDR2 is YFSETQ. J lost 0 bases, V lost 4 bases, and 7 bases had no gene match. This sample was included in a study of shared clonotypes between healthy human individuals. Findings and caveats of the study: What naive subsets generally showed was a larger estimated richness than memory subsets showed. The study drew on few donors, limiting represented genetic and exposure-history diversity.

TCRdb's table, derived via immunoSEQ multiplex PCR, lists solely in-frame clones and lacks some. The sample holds over a million clones, about 98.5% seen once. The investigators split CD4+ cells into a CD45RA+ naive subset and a CD45RA-negative memory subset. This receptor was obtained from a man aged 30 to 39 in good health. V is TRBV5-1 and J is TRBJ2-7; 7 bases are shared with TRBD1. The source material was naive CD4+ T cells sorted from blood. Regarding subset: CD45RA+ positively selected. CDR3 region: CASSHRDSISYEQYF. The CDR3 DNA reads as TGCGCCAGCAGCCACAGGGACAGCATCTCCTACGAGCAGTACTTC.